These 3 T cell receptor beta chains came from one sample sequenced in a study of regulatory T cells in long-lasting Graves disease. Time point in this sample: newly diagnosed GD, antithyroid drugs for less than 3 months. The TCR library was prepared using RNA isolated from PBMCs. Building the TCR beta libraries relied on iRepertoire HTBI primers, and CDR3 regions underwent Arm-PCR. TCRdb used MiXCR to reprocess the multiplex PCR reads, holding one entry per CDR3 protein. The sample lists 540,000 or so distinct CDR3 sequences, approximately 13% seen once, with roughly a tenth in the top ten. These sequences were also reported in another study, on T cells in Graves' hyperthyroidism and ophthalmopathy.

Sequences were derived from peripheral blood mononuclear cells (PBMCs), sampled at new diagnosis, from a patient treated with antithyroid drugs. These receptors were collected from a young man with Graves disease.

There are many counts of this clonotype. The junction departs from the called germline gene at one end, perhaps through a read error. CDR3 region: CASSEGGAGQPQHF. CDR3 coding DNA: TGTGCCAGCAGCGAAGGGGGCGCGGGCCAGCCCCAGCATTTT. The chain links TRBV2 to TRBJ1-5; 7 positions agree with TRBD1. Germline V gene data show CDR1 as SNHLY and CDR2 as FYNNEI. The CDR3 loop spans 14 amino acids.

Ten or more counts support this clonotype. The gene calls are TRBV20-1 and TRBJ2-5; 10 bases fit TRBD2. CDR3 length: 15 amino acids. Germline values: CDR1 DFQATT, CDR2 SNEGSKA (reference sequence). V lost 4 bases and J lost 5; bases outside the gene matches: 10. This CDR3 reads CSAKGPLAGVETQYF. In nucleotides, the CDR3 is TGCAGTGCTAAAGGCCCGCTAGCGGGAGTGGAGACCCAGTACTTC.

This clonotype was observed many times. CDR3 sequence reads: CASRGTGLAWETQYF. The CDR3 nucleotides read TGCGCCAGCAGAGGGACGGGACTAGCGTGGGAGACCCAGTACTTC. The gene calls are TRBV5-1 and TRBJ2-5; 10 nucleotides align to TRBD2. Germline assignment: CDR1 SGHRS and CDR2 YFSETQ. J gave up 5 bases and V 5 bases, and 9 bases lay outside the gene matches. The CDR3 extends over 15 amino acids.